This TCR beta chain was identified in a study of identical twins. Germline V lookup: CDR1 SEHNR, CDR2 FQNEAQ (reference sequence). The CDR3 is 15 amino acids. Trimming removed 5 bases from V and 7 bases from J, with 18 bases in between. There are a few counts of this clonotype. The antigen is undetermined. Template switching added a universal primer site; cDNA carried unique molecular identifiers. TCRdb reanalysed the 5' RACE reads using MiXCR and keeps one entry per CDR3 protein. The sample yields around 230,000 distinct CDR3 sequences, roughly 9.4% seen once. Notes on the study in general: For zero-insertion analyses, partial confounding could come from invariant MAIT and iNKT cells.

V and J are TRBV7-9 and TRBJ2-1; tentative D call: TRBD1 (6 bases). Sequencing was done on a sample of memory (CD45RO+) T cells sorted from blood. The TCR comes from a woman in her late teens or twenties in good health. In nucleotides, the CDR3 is TGTGCCAGCAGCGATACCTATGCAGGGGCTAATGAGCAGTTCTTC. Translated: CASSDTYAGANEQFF.